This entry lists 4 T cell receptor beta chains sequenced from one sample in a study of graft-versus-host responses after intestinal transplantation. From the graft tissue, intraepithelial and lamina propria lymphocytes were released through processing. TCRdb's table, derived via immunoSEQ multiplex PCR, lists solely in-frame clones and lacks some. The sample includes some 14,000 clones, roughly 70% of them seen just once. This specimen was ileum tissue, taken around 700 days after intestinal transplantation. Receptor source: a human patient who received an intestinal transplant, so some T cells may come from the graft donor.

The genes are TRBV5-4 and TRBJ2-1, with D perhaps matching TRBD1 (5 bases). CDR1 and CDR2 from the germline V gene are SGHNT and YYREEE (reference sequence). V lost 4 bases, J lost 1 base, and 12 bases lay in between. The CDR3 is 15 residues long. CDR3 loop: CASSRQGTSYNEQFF. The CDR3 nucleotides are TGTGCCAGCAGCCGGCAGGGTACATCCTACAATGAGCAGTTCTTC. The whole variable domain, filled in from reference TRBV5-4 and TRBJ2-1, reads ETGVTQSPTHLIKTRGQQVTLRCSSQSGHNTVSWYQQALGQGPQFIFQYYREEENGRGNFPPRFSGLQFPNYSSELNVNALELDDSALYLCASSRQGTSYNEQFFGPGTRLTVL.

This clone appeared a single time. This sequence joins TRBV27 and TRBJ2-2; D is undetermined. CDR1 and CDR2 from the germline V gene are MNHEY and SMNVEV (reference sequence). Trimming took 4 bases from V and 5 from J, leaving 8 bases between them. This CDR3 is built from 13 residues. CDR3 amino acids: CASSYGRTGELFF. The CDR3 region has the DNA TGTGCCAGCAGTTATGGCCGAACCGGGGAGCTGTTTTTT.

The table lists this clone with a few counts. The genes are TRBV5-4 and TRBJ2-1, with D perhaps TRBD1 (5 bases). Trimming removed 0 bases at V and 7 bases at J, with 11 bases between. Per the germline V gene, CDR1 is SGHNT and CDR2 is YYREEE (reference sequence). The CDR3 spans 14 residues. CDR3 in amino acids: CASSLGKGLNEQFF. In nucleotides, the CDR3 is TGTGCCAGCAGCTTGGGCAAGGGGCTGAATGAGCAGTTCTTC.

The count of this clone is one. CDR3 residues: CASSLTGTSQETQYF. The CDR3 coding sequence is TGTGCCAGCAGCTTAACCGGGACTAGCCAAGAGACCCAGTACTTC. The chain couples TRBV7-3 to TRBJ2-5; TRBD2 matches 8 bases. The V and J ends lost 0 bases and 1 base, in that order; junction bases with no gene match: 1. CDR1 is SGHTA, CDR2 FQGTGA, per germline. The CDR3 runs to 15 residues.